These 17 T cell receptor beta chains originate from one sample sequenced in a study of blood T cell repertoires in COVID-19. Sequencing used immunoSEQ multiplex PCR; TCRdb keeps in-frame clones, though not all of them. The sample shows under 60,000 clones, about nine tenths of them seen only once. The specimen was peripheral blood. The receptors stem from a human donor in a cohort sampled during active COVID-19.

This clone was seen a few times. The genes are TRBV25-1 and TRBJ2-1; TRBD1 matches 9 bases. Germline loops: CDR1 MGHDK, CDR2 SYGVNS. This CDR3 comprises 15 residues. V shed 4 bases and J 4 bases; nucleotides not matched to a gene: 5. CDR3 in amino acids: CASSVDGTGYNEQFF. The DNA of the CDR3 is TGTGCCAGCAGTGTGGACGGGACAGGGTACAATGAGCAGTTCTTC.

This sequence joins TRBV11-2 and TRBJ2-2, with a possible D match to TRBD2 (6 bases). V lost 3 bases and J 3 bases, leaving 11 bases between the germline ends. Germline V gene lookup returns CDR1 SGHAT and CDR2 FQNNGV. The CDR3 runs 15 residues. The CDR3 bases are TGTGCCAGCAGCTTGGCCTGGGGGGACACCGGGGAGCTGTTTTTT. It is translated as CASSLAWGDTGELFF.

This chain joins TRBV9 and TRBJ2-7; 7 positions agree with TRBD1. Losses at the gene ends were 2 bases for V and 6 bases for J; bases not matched to a gene: 8. Germline CDR1 reads SGDLS; CDR2 reads YYNGEE. There are 14 residues in the CDR3. CDR3: CASSVGTVSGEQYF. Written as DNA, the CDR3 is TGTGCCAGCAGCGTGGGGACAGTCTCGGGCGAGCAGTACTTC.

This clone was detected only once. The chain uses TRBV30 and TRBJ2-2; 10 bases align to TRBD1. The CDR3 is 18 residues long. V gave up 0 bases and J gave up 4 bases; unmatched junction bases: 11. The germline V gene encodes CDR1 GTSNPN and CDR2 SVGIG (reference sequence). The CDR3 here is CAWSVMTGGLVGTGELFF. As DNA, the CDR3 is TGTGCCTGGAGTGTGATGACAGGGGGCCTAGTAGGCACCGGGGAGCTGTTTTTT.

This clone was counted once. This sequence joins TRBV6-2 or TRBV6-3 and TRBJ1-2; D is unclear. Germline assignment: CDR1 MNHEY and CDR2 SVGEGT. The CDR3 consists of 14 residues. V was shortened by 2 bases and J by 3 bases, with 10 bases between the two germline ends. The CDR3: CASSYPLAHYGYTF. The CDR3 nucleotides read TGTGCCAGCAGTTACCCACTTGCCCACTATGGCTACACCTTC.

CDR3 loop: CASSPRGLGNEKLFF. The DNA for the CDR3 is TGCGCCAGCAGCCCGAGGGGGCTAGGTAATGAAAAACTGTTTTTT. V and J are TRBV5-1 and TRBJ1-4; 7 positions agree with TRBD1. Germline V CDR1 and CDR2: SGHRS, YFSETQ. V shed 4 bases, J shed 4 bases, and the junction held 7 bases outside the gene matches. The CDR3 has 15 amino acids.

This clone was counted a single time. V is TRBV5-1 and J is TRBJ1-4; no definite D call. The CDR3 length is 15 residues. Per germline, CDR1 SGHRS and CDR2 YFSETQ. With 5 bases removed from V and 4 bases from J, the gap between germline ends came to 15 bases. CDR3 sequence: CASRPLGRSNEKLFF. The DNA for the CDR3 is TGCGCCAGCAGGCCCCTGGGTCGGAGTAATGAAAAACTGTTTTTT.

This rearrangement joins TRBV6-6 to TRBJ1-5; TRBD1 might be the D (6 bases). The germline V gene encodes CDR1 MNHNY and CDR2 SVGAGI (reference sequence). The CDR3 length is 14 residues. The ends were cut back, 10 bases at V and 1 base at J, with 14 bases in the middle. CDR3 sequence: CATQGGNSNQPQHF. The CDR3 DNA reads as TGTGCCACCCAAGGGGGAAACAGCAATCAGCCCCAGCATTTT.

A note on this clone: One junction end does not reproduce the germline sequence, and a read error may be involved. This CDR3 reads CGSMEGVGTGELFF. In DNA, the CDR3 is TGCGGATCCATGGAGGGAGTGGGAACCGGGGAGCTGTTTTTT. The V call is TRBV7-3, the J call TRBJ2-2, with a possible D match to TRBD2 (6 bases). Germline V gene data show CDR1 as SGHTA and CDR2 as FQGTGA. This CDR3 is 14 amino acids long.

The V and J genes are TRBV2 and TRBJ2-5; 7 bases line up with TRBD1. Trimming at V came to 11 bases and at J to 5 bases, leaving 11 bases not matched to a gene. Germline CDR1 reads SNHLY; CDR2 reads FYNNEI. The CDR3 spans 13 residues. In nucleotides, the CDR3 is TGTGCCGGCCTGGCAGGGGGACGGGAGACCCAGTACTTC. Protein sequence: CAGLAGGRETQYF. The complete variable domain, with remaining parts taken from reference TRBV2 and TRBJ2-5, reads EPEVTQTPSHQVTQMGQEVILRCVPISNHLYFYWYRQILGQKVEFLVSFYNNEISEKSEIFDDQFSVERPDGSNFTLKIRSTKLEDSAMYFCAGLAGGRETQYFGPGTRLLVL.

J is TRBJ1-4 and V is TRBV9, with TRBD1 matching 7 bases. The CDR3 has 15 amino acids. Looked up from germline, CDR1 is SGDLS and CDR2 is YYNGEE. Germline trimming cut 3 bases from V and 6 bases from J; bases unmatched to any gene: 8. The chain's CDR3 is CASSDKGGSYEKLFF. For the CDR3, the DNA is TGTGCCAGCAGCGACAAAGGGGGCTCCTATGAAAAACTGTTTTTT. The variable domain in full, completed from reference TRBV9 and TRBJ1-4, reads DSGVTQTPKHLITATGQRVTLRCSPRSGDLSVYWYQQSLDQGLQFLIQYYNGEERAKGNILERFSAQQFPDLHSELNLSSLELGDSALYFCASSDKGGSYEKLFFGSGTQLSVL.

The gene calls are TRBV27 and TRBJ1-1; D possibly corresponds to TRBD1 (5 bases). The CDR3 length is 14 residues. The germline gives CDR1 MNHEY, CDR2 SMNVEV (reference sequence). Trimming cost V 1 base and J 3 bases, with 9 bases left between them. The CDR3 here is CASSLFGRDTEAFF. CDR3 bases: TGTGCCAGCAGTTTATTCGGCAGGGACACTGAAGCTTTCTTT.

The chain couples TRBV2 to TRBJ2-1, with D possibly being TRBD1 (6 bases). Germline V gene sequence: CDR1 SNHLY, CDR2 FYNNEI. The CDR3 has 15 amino acids. Trimming stripped 4 bases from V and 4 bases from J, with 14 bases between. The CDR3 loop reads CASSGRDTVYNEQFF. The CDR3, as DNA: TGTGCCAGCAGTGGCCGGGACACCGTATACAATGAGCAGTTCTTC.

The chain uses TRBV19 and TRBJ1-5; 7 bases map to TRBD1. V was clipped by 5 bases and J by 2 bases; unmatched bases: 9. In germline, CDR1 is LNHDA, CDR2 SQIVND (reference sequence). This CDR3 contains 16 residues. Written as DNA, the CDR3 is TGTGCCAGTAGTCCCCGACAGGGTAGGGGCAATCAGCCCCAGCATTTT. Translated: CASSPRQGRGNQPQHF.

The J gene is TRBJ1-1, the V gene TRBV12-3 or TRBV12-4; the D gene is possibly TRBD1 (6 bases). The V gene lost 5 bases and the J gene lost 6 bases, with 10 bases spanning the gap. The CDR3 is 12 residues long. The CDR3 loop is CASSPGVAEAFF. DNA of the CDR3: TGTGCCAGCAGTCCAGGGGTGGCTGAAGCTTTCTTT.

This chain uses TRBV30 with TRBJ2-2; D is ambiguous. Trimming removed 0 bases from V and 1 base from J, with 3 bases in between. The V gene's germline CDR1 is GTSNPN and CDR2 SVGIG (reference sequence). The CDR3 sequence is 13 residues long. CDR3 region: CAWSVRNTGELFF. Written as DNA, the CDR3 is TGTGCCTGGAGTGTCAGGAACACCGGGGAGCTGTTTTTT.

This clone appeared a single time. The chain joins TRBV7-9 to TRBJ2-3; D may be TRBD2 (6 bases). The CDR3 spans 15 residues. CDR1 SEHNR and CDR2 FQNEAQ come from the germline V gene (reference sequence). V lost 4 bases to trimming and J lost 0 bases, with 11 bases between them. Here the CDR3 DNA reads TGTGCCAGCAGCTGGCGGGACCCGAGCACAGATACGCAGTATTTT. It codes for CASSWRDPSTDTQYF. The whole variable domain, remainder taken from reference TRBV7-9 and TRBJ2-3, is DTGVSQNPRHKITKRGQNVTFRCDPISEHNRLYWYRQTLGQGPEFLTYFQNEAQLEKSRLLSDRFSAERPKGSFSTLEIQRTEQGDSAMYLCASSWRDPSTDTQYFGPGTRLTVL.